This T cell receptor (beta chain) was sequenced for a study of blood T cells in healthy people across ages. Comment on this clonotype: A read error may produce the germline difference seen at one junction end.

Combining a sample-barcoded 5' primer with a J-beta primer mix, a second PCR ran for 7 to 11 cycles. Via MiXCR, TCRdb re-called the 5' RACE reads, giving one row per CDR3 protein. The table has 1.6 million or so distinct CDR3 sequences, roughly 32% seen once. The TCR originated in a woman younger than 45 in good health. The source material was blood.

DNA for the CDR3: TGTGCCAGCAGCCCGAAGGGACACCATCCGGGACCATCCTACAATGAGCGGTTCTTC. Encoded protein: CASSPKGHHPGPSYNERFF. V and J are TRBV7-3 and TRBJ2-1, with D tentatively TRBD1 (6 bases). The CDR3 is 19 residues long. The germline gives CDR1 SGHTA, CDR2 FQGTGA.